This T cell receptor (beta chain) appears in the sequencing data of a study of CD8+CD57+ T cells in acquired aplastic anemia. Overall study: Sorted CD4+ plus CD8+ cells gave DNA averaging 3.2 ug.

V was clipped by 4 bases and J by 0 bases, with 8 bases between them. Germline CDR1 reads SQVTM; CDR2 reads ANQGSEA. CDR3 size: 13 residues. Overall study findings and caveats: Patients were compared with controls for CD8+ Simpson's diversity, and no significant difference emerged.

Template material for TCR beta VDJ and CDR3 profiling consisted of genomic DNA. Using its own MiXCR run on the reads, TCRdb lists one record per CDR3 protein. Of about 180,000 distinct CDR3 sequences listed, less than 60% were seen once; the top ten hold about 1.8%. Patients selected for sequencing had displayed CD8+CD57+ cell expansion by flow cytometry. Regarding this clonotype: Its cognate antigen is unknown.

The sequencing sample was made of sorted CD4+, CD8+, or CD8+CD57+ T cells (not recorded which) from PBMCs. The receptor was derived from a human donor with aplastic anemia. This rearrangement joins TRBV29-1 to TRBJ2-3, with D possibly matching TRBD1 (6 bases). CDR3 nucleotide sequence: TGCAGCGTTGTCGGGACAAGCACAGATACGCAGTATTTT. As protein: CSVVGTSTDTQYF.